Below, one TCR beta chain is given with its context. The data were obtained in a study of blood T cell repertoires in COVID-19. The wider study: Acute and convalescent COVID-19 specimens originated in the United States, Italy and Spain. PBMCs, B-cell-depleted T cells, or T cells provided the cDNA or gDNA that made up the material.

Per the authors' pipeline: Estimation of nucleated cell counts was performed using reference gene primer amplification. Here immunoSEQ multiplex PCR was the method, and the copy in TCRdb shows in-frame clones only, minus some. The DNA was the basis for D and trimming; V, J and clone size are from that table. Here the sample spans 160,000 or so clones, more than 75% being singletons. The sample comprised peripheral blood. The sequence was obtained from an older woman with acute or convalescent COVID-19.

CDR3 residues: CASTPGGLAGGPNEQFF. The CDR3 DNA sequence: TGTGCCAGCACCCCAGGGGGGCTAGCGGGAGGGCCTAATGAGCAGTTCTTC. The chain carries TRBV9 and TRBJ2-1; 12 bases are a match to TRBD2. CDR1 is SGDLS, CDR2 YYNGEE, per germline. The CDR3 is 17 amino acids. Trimming took 6 bases from V and 7 from J; bases not matched to a gene: 14.